Following are 3 T cell receptor beta chains from one sample sequenced in a study of CD8 T cells in ankylosing spondylitis. TCRdb re-called the 5' RACE reads through MiXCR, storing one row per CDR3 protein. The data show a few hundred thousand distinct CDR3 sequences, around a tenth seen once. The sample taken for sequencing was blood, either unsorted or a sorted T cell fraction (not recorded which). Receptors originate from a female donor with ankylosing spondylitis or in good health (not recorded which).

This clonotype was found many times. The V call is TRBV6-5, the J call TRBJ1-2; D unresolved. V lost 0 bases and J lost 4, with 9 bases in between. This CDR3 comprises 14 residues. Looked up from germline, CDR1 is MNHEY and CDR2 is SVGAGI. CDR3 DNA: TGTGCCAGCAGTTACTCGGAGTTCGGCTATGGCTACACCTTC. Translation gives CASSYSEFGYGYTF.

The gene calls are TRBV18 and TRBJ2-5; weak D call: TRBD1 (6 bases). Germline loops: CDR1 KGHSH, CDR2 LQKENI. This CDR3 has 14 amino acids. The germline V and J ends were trimmed by 3 bases and 2 bases, with 10 bases remaining between them. CDR3 bases: TGTGCCAGCTCACCCGGACAGAAACAAGAGACCCAGTACTTC. Its protein product is CASSPGQKQETQYF.

V usage is TRBV5-1 and J usage is TRBJ2-2; 9 bases map to TRBD2. This CDR3 is built from 16 residues. The germline CDR1 and CDR2 sequences are SGHRS and YFSETQ. The ends lost 0 bases at V and 3 bases at J; junction bases unmatched: 3. The CDR3 DNA is TGCGCCAGCAGCTTGGCTGGCGGGAGGGACACCGGGGAGCTGTTTTTT. Its protein is CASSLAGGRDTGELFF.